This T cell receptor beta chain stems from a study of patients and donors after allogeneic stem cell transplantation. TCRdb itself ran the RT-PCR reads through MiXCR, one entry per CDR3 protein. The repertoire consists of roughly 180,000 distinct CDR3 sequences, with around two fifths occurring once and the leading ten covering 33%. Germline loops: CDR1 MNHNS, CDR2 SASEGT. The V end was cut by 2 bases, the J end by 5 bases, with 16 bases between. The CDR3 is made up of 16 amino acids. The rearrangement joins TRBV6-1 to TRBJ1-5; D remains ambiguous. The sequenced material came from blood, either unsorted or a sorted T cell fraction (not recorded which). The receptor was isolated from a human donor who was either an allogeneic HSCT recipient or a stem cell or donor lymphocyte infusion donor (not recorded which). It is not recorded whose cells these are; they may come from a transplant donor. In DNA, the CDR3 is TGTGCCAGCAGTGAATTAGCCAGTAAGTGGGATCAGCCCCAGCATTTT. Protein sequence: CASSELASKWDQPQHF.